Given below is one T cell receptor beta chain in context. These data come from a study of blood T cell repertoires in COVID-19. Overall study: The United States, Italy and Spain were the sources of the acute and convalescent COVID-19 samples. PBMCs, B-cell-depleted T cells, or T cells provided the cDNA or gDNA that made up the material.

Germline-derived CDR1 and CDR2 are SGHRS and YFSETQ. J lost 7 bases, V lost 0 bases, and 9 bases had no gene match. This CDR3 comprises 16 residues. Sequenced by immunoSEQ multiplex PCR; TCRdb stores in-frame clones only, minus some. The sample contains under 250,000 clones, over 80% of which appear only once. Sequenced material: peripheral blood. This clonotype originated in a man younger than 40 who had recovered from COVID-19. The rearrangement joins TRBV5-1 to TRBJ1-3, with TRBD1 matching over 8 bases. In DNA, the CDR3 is TGCGCCAGCAGCTTGGGGGACAGGATATCGAGGAACACCATATATTTT. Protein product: CASSLGDRISRNTIYF.